What follows are 5 T cell receptor beta chains derived from one specimen sequenced in a study of T cells in Graves' hyperthyroidism and ophthalmopathy. There were TCR beta CDR3 regions amplified from RNA transcripts. When the TCR CDR3 underwent first-round RT-PCR, the HTBI primer set was used. From the multiplex PCR reads, TCRdb called clonotypes with MiXCR, one entry per CDR3 protein. The sample lists roughly 110,000 distinct CDR3 sequences; about 16% were seen once. Sample: blood. The receptor source for this set is a woman in her fifties or sixties with Graves' hyperthyroidism.

The CDR3 is CASSTPGLADTDTQYF. The CDR3 DNA reads as TGTGCCAGCAGTACCCCGGGACTAGCGGACACAGATACGCAGTATTTT. The chain is built from TRBV2 and TRBJ2-3, with 11 nucleotides matching TRBD2. CDR3 length equals 16 residues. The germline V gene encodes CDR1 SNHLY and CDR2 FYNNEI. After removal of 5 bases from V and 2 bases from J, the junction contained 6 bases not matched to a gene.

This clonotype was seen ten or more times. CDR3 region: CAWSRGSTSDTQYF. The DNA for the CDR3 is TGTGCCTGGAGTCGCGGGAGTACGTCAGATACGCAGTATTTT. This chain uses TRBV30 with TRBJ2-3, with 7 bases lining up with TRBD2. Germline CDR1 reads GTSNPN; CDR2 reads SVGIG (reference sequence). This CDR3 is 14 amino acids long. V lost 2 bases, J lost 4 bases, and 6 bases stayed unmatched.

In its sample, this clonotype was seen many times. The chain combines TRBV30 with TRBJ1-1; D remains ambiguous. The CDR3 spans 13 residues. Trimming pared 5 bases from V and 1 base from J, leaving 11 bases between. Germline CDR1 and CDR2: GTSNPN and SVGIG (reference sequence). This chain's CDR3 is CAWSPWENTEAFF. CDR3 sequence (DNA): TGTGCCTGGTCTCCGTGGGAGAACACTGAAGCTTTCTTT.

At least ten counts were recorded for this clonotype. The CDR3 is CASSPQTANTEAFF. The CDR3 DNA reads TGTGCCAGTAGTCCGCAGACCGCTAACACTGAAGCTTTCTTT. The V call is TRBV19, the J call TRBJ1-1; D gene uncertain. The CDR3 covers 14 residues. CDR1 is LNHDA, CDR2 SQIVND, per germline (reference sequence). The germline V and J ends were trimmed by 5 bases and 2 bases, with 12 bases remaining between them.

This clonotype showed up many times. J is TRBJ1-6 and V is TRBV20-1, with a weak D call TRBD1 (5 bases). Germline-derived CDR1 and CDR2 are DFQATT and SNEGSKA (reference sequence). V was cut by 6 bases and J by 5 bases, with 11 bases left in between. This CDR3 comprises 13 residues. The CDR3 spells CSAPGTDNSPLHF. In DNA, the CDR3 is TGCAGTGCCCCGGGGACGGATAATTCACCCCTCCACTTT.